One and the same sample provided the 5 T cell receptor beta chains below, sequenced in a study of early T cells in non-severe SARS-CoV-2 infection. TCRdb called the 5' RACE reads again in MiXCR, with one record for every CDR3 protein. The data hold roughly 100,000 distinct CDR3 sequences, with under 15% observed a single time. Material for sequencing was whole blood. The receptors here all came from an adult who was a healthcare worker with PCR-confirmed SARS-CoV-2 infection or an uninfected control (not recorded which).

This clonotype turned up a few times. The gene calls are TRBV28 and TRBJ1-6; perhaps TRBD1 as D (6 bases). V lost 6 bases, J lost 6 bases, and 18 bases lay in between. The length of the CDR3 is 16 residues. Germline CDR1 and CDR2: MDHEN and SYDVKM. In DNA, the CDR3 is TGTGCCAGCAGGTTAGGGGGGATGGCGTTTAATTCACCCCTCCACTTT. It specifies CASRLGGMAFNSPLHF.

This clonotype was detected many times. The CDR3 reads CASSEAAGVYNEQFF. The DNA of the CDR3 is TGTGCCAGCAGTGAAGCGGCGGGGGTTTACAATGAGCAGTTCTTC. The V gene is TRBV6-1, the J gene TRBJ2-1; 7 bases line up with TRBD2. Unmatched junction bases numbered 3, after V lost 0 bases and J lost 4 bases. Germline V gives CDR1 MNHNS, CDR2 SASEGT. The CDR3 covers 15 residues.

The table lists this clonotype with many counts. This sequence joins TRBV20-1 and TRBJ1-2, with D perhaps matching TRBD1 (5 bases). The CDR3 extends over 9 amino acids. Germline V CDR1 and CDR2: DFQATT, SNEGSKA (reference sequence). Trimming cost V 7 bases and J 10 bases, with 10 bases left between them. The CDR3 here is CSGSTDYTF. The DNA of the CDR3 is TGCAGTGGATCGACAGACTACACCTTC.

This clonotype was seen more than once but under ten times. CDR3 protein: CASRGTDLNGYTF. CDR3 DNA sequence: TGTGCCAGCAGGGGAACAGACTTGAATGGCTACACCTTC. V gene TRBV5-8 combines with J gene TRBJ1-2, with D uncertain. CDR1 SGHTS and CDR2 YDEGEE come from the germline V gene. CDR3 size: 13 residues. The V and J ends lost 5 bases and 6 bases respectively, with 14 bases between them.

This clonotype was seen more than once but under ten times. The rearrangement uses TRBV6-5 and TRBJ1-4, with D possibly being TRBD1 (5 bases). The V gene lost 8 bases and the J gene lost 3 bases, with 13 bases spanning the gap. CDR1 and CDR2 from the germline V gene are MNHEY and SVGAGI. CDR3 size: 14 residues. The CDR3 sequence: CASGLMGPNEKLFF. The CDR3 region has the DNA TGTGCCAGCGGATTGATGGGGCCTAATGAAAAACTGTTTTTT.